The 16 T cell receptor beta chains listed next were all sequenced from one sample in a study of siplizumab effects on memory and regulatory T cells. Using immunoSEQ multiplex PCR, the repertoire was profiled, and TCRdb retains in-frame clones only, with some absent. The sample lists some 100,000 clones, about 93% occurring once. Specimen: non-Treg CD4+ T cells sorted from blood. The origin of the receptors is a human donor in good health.

There are a few counts of this clone. The chain carries TRBV11-2 and TRBJ2-3; D uncertain. The germline V gene has CDR1 SGHAT and CDR2 FQNNGV. V shed 1 base and J shed 4 bases, with 9 bases lying between them. The CDR3 runs to 14 residues. CDR3 protein: CASSLGLVPDTQYF. In nucleotides, the CDR3 is TGTGCCAGCAGCTTAGGTCTAGTCCCAGATACGCAGTATTTT.

The gene calls are TRBV2 and TRBJ2-2; 8 bases match TRBD1. Germline V gives CDR1 SNHLY, CDR2 FYNNEI. V shed 4 bases, J shed 3 bases, and the junction held 1 base outside the gene matches. The CDR3 covers 14 residues. For the CDR3, the DNA is TGTGCCAGCAGTGGGACAGGGCACACCGGGGAGCTGTTTTTT. It codes for CASSGTGHTGELFF.

The chain links TRBV1 to TRBJ1-5; whether TRBD1, the table's D call, matches the DNA was not checked. TRBV1 is a listed pseudogene. The CDR3 covers 13 residues. CDR3 sequence reads: CTSGTVKDQPQHF. The CDR3 nucleotides are TGCACCAGCGGGACAGTGAAAGATCAGCCCCAGCATTTT.

The chain joins TRBV28 to TRBJ2-7; D remains ambiguous. Trimming cost V 6 bases and J 2 bases, with 17 bases left between them. The CDR3 covers 15 residues. Per the germline V gene, CDR1 is MDHEN and CDR2 is SYDVKM. The chain's CDR3 is CASSAGSFYPYEQYF. The CDR3 region has the DNA TGTGCCAGCAGCGCTGGTTCCTTCTATCCCTACGAGCAGTACTTC.

The J gene is TRBJ1-5, the V gene TRBV6-5; unclear D gene. The CDR3 is 13 amino acids. Germline CDR1 reads MNHEY; CDR2 reads SVGAGI. Trimming cost V 1 base and J 7 bases, with 8 bases left between them. As DNA, the CDR3 is TGTGCCAGCAGTTACTACTCGGGCCAGCCCCAGCATTTT. This codes for CASSYYSGQPQHF.

This clone appeared once. The DNA of the CDR3 is TGTGCCAGCATGCGGGGGGGCTATAGTGAGCAGTTCTTC. Translated, it gives CASMRGGYSEQFF. V gene TRBV2 combines with J gene TRBJ2-1; 9 bases are shared with TRBD2. Losses at the gene ends were 7 bases for V and 9 bases for J; bases not matched to a gene: 7. Germline CDR1 is SNHLY and CDR2 is FYNNEI. This CDR3 has 13 residues.

The chain joins TRBV6-6 to TRBJ1-2, with a possible D match to TRBD1 (5 bases). V lost 2 bases and J 3 bases, leaving 16 bases between the germline ends. The germline CDR1 and CDR2 sequences are MNHNY and SVGAGI (reference sequence). There are 16 residues in the CDR3. The CDR3 DNA reads as TGTGCCAGCAGTTACCCCTCAGGAAGGGGCGACTATGGCTACACCTTC. It is translated as CASSYPSGRGDYGYTF.

This clone was detected a few times. This chain links TRBV7-2 with TRBJ1-6; D ambiguous. Trimming took 1 base from V and 4 from J, leaving 14 bases between them. This CDR3 is 17 amino acids long. Germline V gene lookup returns CDR1 SGHTA and CDR2 FQGNSA. CDR3 DNA: TGTGCCAGCAGCTTAGGTATCCGATCCGCGTATAATTCACCCCTCCACTTT. It encodes CASSLGIRSAYNSPLHF.

The V and J genes are TRBV30 and TRBJ2-7, with 10 positions matching TRBD2. The junction had 5 bases not matched to a gene; V was cut back by 2 bases and J by 4 bases. Per the germline V gene, CDR1 is GTSNPN and CDR2 is SVGIG (reference sequence). CDR3 length: 14 residues. As DNA, the CDR3 is TGTGCCTGGAGTCAGAGCGGGGGGGCTTACGAGCAGTACTTC. Translated: CAWSQSGGAYEQYF.

The J gene is TRBJ2-6, the V gene TRBV5-1; D is unclear. The CDR3 totals 15 residues. Trimming took off 0 bases at V and 4 bases at J, with 8 bases between the two ends. Germline values: CDR1 SGHRS, CDR2 YFSETQ. CDR3 nucleotide sequence: TGCGCCAGCAGCTTGGGTCAGCTCGGGGCCAACGTCCTGACTTTC. This gives the protein CASSLGQLGANVLTF.

The genes are TRBV7-2 and TRBJ1-3; tentative D call: TRBD1 (6 bases). This CDR3 region has 13 residues. Germline V gives CDR1 SGHTA, CDR2 FQGNSA. The V gene lost 3 bases and the J gene lost 7 bases, with 10 bases spanning the gap. CDR3 DNA sequence: TGTGCCAGCAGCTTTCTGGGGGCCAACACCATATATTTT. Encoded protein: CASSFLGANTIYF.

The gene calls are TRBV18 and TRBJ2-3; D may be TRBD2 (7 bases). V was cut by 0 bases and J by 4 bases, with 17 bases left in between. Germline V CDR1 and CDR2: KGHSH, LQKENI. CDR3 length: 17 amino acids. The CDR3 reads CASSPPVGGAISDTQYF. The CDR3 bases are TGTGCCAGCTCACCACCGGTTGGGGGGGCCATCTCAGATACGCAGTATTTT.

Here the CDR3 DNA reads TGTGCCAGCAGCCTGGGCCGGGCAGGGGCCTTATATAATTCACCCCTCCACTTT. Encoded protein: CASSLGRAGALYNSPLHF. The genes are TRBV5-6 and TRBJ1-6; TRBD1 might be the D (6 bases). CDR1 and CDR2 (germline): SGHDT, YYEEEE. The CDR3 is made up of 18 amino acids. V lost 4 bases to trimming and J lost 4 bases, with 21 bases between them.

This clone has just one count. This chain connects TRBV7-9 to TRBJ2-1, with D possibly being TRBD2 (6 bases). This CDR3 is 19 amino acids long. V shed 10 bases and J shed 8 bases, with 36 bases lying between them. Germline assignment: CDR1 SEHNR and CDR2 FQNEAQ (reference sequence). CDR3: CATSRGRVGARGNRYEQFF. The CDR3 bases are TGTGCCACCAGTCGCGGTAGGGTTGGGGCCCGGGGGAACCGCTATGAGCAGTTCTTC. Full variable domain (rest looked up from reference TRBV7-9 and TRBJ2-1): DTGVSQNPRHKITKRGQNVTFRCDPISEHNRLYWYRQTLGQGPEFLTYFQNEAQLEKSRLLSDRFSAERPKGSFSTLEIQRTEQGDSAMYLCATSRGRVGARGNRYEQFFGPGTRLTVL.

V usage is TRBV30 and J usage is TRBJ1-2, with 7 bases identical to TRBD1. V shed 8 bases, J shed 4 bases, and the junction held 13 bases outside the gene matches. Per the germline V gene, CDR1 is GTSNPN and CDR2 is SVGIG (reference sequence). The CDR3 is made up of 14 amino acids. Written as DNA, the CDR3 is TGTGCCGGGGACGCCGGAGGGGGCTTCTATGGCTACACCTTC. Translation gives CAGDAGGGFYGYTF.

The CDR3 nucleotides read TGTGCCAGCAGCTCACTACCGGGCACTGGCGAGCAGTACTTC. Protein product: CASSSLPGTGEQYF. V usage is TRBV7-2 and J usage is TRBJ2-7; D is unresolved. Trimming left V 4 bases short and J 6 bases short, with 16 bases between. This CDR3 contains 14 residues. Germline CDR1 and CDR2: SGHTA and FQGNSA.